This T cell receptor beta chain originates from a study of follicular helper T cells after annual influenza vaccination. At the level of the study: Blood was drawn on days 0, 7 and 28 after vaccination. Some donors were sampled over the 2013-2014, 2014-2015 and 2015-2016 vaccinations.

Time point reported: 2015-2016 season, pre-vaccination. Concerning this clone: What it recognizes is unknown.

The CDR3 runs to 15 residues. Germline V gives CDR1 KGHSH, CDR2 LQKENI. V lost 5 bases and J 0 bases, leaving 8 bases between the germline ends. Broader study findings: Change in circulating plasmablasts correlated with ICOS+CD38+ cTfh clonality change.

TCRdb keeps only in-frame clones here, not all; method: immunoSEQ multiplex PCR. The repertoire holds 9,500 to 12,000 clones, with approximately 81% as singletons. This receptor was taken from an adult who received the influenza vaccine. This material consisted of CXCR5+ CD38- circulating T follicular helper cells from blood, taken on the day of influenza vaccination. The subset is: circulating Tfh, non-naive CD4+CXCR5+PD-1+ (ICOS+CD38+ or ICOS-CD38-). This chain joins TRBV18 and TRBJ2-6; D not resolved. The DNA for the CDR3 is TGTGCCAGCTCAGGCGGTACCTCTGGGGCCAACGTCCTGACTTTC. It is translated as CASSGGTSGANVLTF.